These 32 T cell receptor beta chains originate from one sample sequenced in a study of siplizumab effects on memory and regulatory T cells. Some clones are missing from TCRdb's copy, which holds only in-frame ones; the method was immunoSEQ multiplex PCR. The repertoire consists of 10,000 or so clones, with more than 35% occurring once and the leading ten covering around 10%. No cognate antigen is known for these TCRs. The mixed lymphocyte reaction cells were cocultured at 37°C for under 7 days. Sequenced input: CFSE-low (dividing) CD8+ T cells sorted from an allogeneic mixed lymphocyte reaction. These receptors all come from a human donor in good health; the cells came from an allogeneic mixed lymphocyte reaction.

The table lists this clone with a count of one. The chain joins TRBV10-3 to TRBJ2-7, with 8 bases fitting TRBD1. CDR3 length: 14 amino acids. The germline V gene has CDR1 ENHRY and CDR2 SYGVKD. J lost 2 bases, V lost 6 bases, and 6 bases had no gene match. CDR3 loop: CAISEDRVAYEQYF. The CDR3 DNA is TGTGCCATCAGCGAGGACAGGGTTGCCTACGAGCAGTACTTC.

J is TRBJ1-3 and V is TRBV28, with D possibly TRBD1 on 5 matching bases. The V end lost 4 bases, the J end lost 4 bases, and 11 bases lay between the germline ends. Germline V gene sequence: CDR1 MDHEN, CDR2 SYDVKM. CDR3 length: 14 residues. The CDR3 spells CASSWTSGGNTIYF. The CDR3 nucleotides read TGTGCCAGCAGTTGGACTTCAGGGGGAAACACCATATATTTT.

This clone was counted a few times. The CDR3 DNA sequence: TGCGCCAGCAGCCAAGATAGTCAGGGGGACGAGCAGTACTTC. Translated: CASSQDSQGDEQYF. The chain is built from TRBV4-1 and TRBJ2-7, with 7 bases aligning to TRBD1. V was pared by 0 bases and J by 5 bases, with 4 bases of the junction left unmatched. CDR3 length: 14 residues. Germline CDR1 and CDR2: MGHRA and YSYEKL.

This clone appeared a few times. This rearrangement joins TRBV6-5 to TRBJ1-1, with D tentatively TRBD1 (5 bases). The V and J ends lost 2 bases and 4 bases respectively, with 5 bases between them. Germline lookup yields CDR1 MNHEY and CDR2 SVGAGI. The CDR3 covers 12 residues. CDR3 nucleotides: TGTGCCAGCAGTTACGGGGGCACTGAAGCTTTCTTT. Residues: CASSYGGTEAFF.

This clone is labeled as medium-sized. CDR3 protein: CASSFDGTEAFF. The DNA of the CDR3 is TGTGCCAGCAGCTTCGACGGCACTGAAGCTTTCTTT. The chain couples TRBV7-6 to TRBJ1-1; D is undetermined. The ends were cut back, 3 bases at V and 4 bases at J, with 6 bases in the middle. CDR1 and CDR2 from the germline V gene are SGHVS and FNYEAQ. CDR3 length: 12 amino acids.

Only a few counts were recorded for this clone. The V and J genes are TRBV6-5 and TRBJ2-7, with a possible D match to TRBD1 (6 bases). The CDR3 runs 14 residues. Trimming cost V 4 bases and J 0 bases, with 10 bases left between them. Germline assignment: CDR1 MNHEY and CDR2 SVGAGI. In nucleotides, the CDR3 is TGTGCCAGCAGTTCAGGACAGCTCTCCTACGAGCAGTACTTC. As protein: CASSSGQLSYEQYF.

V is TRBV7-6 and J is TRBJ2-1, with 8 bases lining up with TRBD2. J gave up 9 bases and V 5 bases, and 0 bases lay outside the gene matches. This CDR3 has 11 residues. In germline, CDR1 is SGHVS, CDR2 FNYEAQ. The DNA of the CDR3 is TGTGCCAGCAGCGCGGGGGGTGAGCAGTTCTTC. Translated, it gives CASSAGGEQFF.

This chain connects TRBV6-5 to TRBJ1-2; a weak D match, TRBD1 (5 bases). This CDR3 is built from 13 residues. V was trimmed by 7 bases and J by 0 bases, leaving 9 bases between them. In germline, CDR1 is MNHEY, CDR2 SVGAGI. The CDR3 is CASTPGTNYGYTF. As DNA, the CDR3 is TGTGCCAGCACTCCAGGGACTAACTATGGCTACACCTTC.

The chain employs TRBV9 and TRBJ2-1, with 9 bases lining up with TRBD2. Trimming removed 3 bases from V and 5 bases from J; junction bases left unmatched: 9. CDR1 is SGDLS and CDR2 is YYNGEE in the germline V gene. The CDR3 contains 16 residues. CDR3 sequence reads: CASSEVAGGIDNEQFF. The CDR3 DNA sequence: TGTGCCAGCAGCGAGGTGGCGGGGGGGATAGACAATGAGCAGTTCTTC.

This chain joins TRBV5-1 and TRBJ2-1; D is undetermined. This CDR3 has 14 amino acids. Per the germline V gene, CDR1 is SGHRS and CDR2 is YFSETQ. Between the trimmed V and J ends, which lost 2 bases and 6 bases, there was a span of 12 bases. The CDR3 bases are TGCGCCAGCAGCTTTACCGCCACCGGCAATGAGCAGTTCTTC. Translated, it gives CASSFTATGNEQFF.

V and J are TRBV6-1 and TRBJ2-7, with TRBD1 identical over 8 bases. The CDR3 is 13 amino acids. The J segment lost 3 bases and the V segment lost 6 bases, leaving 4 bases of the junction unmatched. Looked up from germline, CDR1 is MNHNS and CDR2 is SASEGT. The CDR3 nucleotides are TGTGCCAGCAGCTCAGGACAGGGCTACGAGCAGTACTTC. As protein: CASSSGQGYEQYF.

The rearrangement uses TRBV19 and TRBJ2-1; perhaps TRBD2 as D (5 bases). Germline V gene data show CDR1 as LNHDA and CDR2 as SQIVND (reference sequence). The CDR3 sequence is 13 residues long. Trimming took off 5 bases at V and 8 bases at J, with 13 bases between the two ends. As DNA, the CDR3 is TGTGCCAGTAGTGCTTACTCCGGGGATGAGCAGTTCTTC. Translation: CASSAYSGDEQFF.

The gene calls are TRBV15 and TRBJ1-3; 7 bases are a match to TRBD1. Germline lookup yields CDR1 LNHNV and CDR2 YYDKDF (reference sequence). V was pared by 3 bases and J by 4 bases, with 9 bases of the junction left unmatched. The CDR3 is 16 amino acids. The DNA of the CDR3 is TGTGCCACCAGCAGGTACACAGGGGCGAGGGGAAACACCATATATTTT. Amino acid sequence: CATSRYTGARGNTIYF. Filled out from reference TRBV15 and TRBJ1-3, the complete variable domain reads DAMVIQNPRYQVTQFGKPVTLSCSQTLNHNVMYWYQQKSSQAPKLLFHYYDKDFNNEADTPDNFQSRRPNTSFCFLDIRSPGLGDTAMYLCATSRYTGARGNTIYFGEGSWLTVV.

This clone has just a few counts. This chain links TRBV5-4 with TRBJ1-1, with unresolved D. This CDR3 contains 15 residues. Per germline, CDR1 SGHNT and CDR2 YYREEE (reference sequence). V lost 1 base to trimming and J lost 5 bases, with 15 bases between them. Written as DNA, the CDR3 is TGTGCCAGCAGCTTGTTGTACGAAGGGTGGACTGAAGCTTTCTTT. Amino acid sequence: CASSLLYEGWTEAFF.

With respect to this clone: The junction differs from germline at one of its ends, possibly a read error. Here the CDR3 DNA reads TGTGCCAGCAGTTCGGGTTACACTGAAGCTTTCTTT. Amino acid sequence: CASSSGYTEAFF. V usage is TRBV10-3 and J usage is TRBJ1-1; D remains unclear. This CDR3 region has 12 residues. Germline CDR1 and CDR2: ENHRY and SYGVKD.

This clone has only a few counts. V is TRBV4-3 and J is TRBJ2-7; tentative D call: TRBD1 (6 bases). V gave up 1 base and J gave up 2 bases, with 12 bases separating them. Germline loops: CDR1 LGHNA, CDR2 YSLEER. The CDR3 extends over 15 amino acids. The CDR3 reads CASSQGSTGPYEQYF. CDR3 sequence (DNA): TGCGCCAGCAGCCAAGGGTCCACAGGGCCCTACGAGCAGTACTTC.

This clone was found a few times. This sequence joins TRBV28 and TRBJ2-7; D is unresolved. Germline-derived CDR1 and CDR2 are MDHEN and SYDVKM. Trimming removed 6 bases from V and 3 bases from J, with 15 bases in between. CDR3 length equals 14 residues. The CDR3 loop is CASRQTGRYYEQYF. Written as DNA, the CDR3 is TGTGCCAGCAGGCAAACCGGACGTTACTACGAGCAGTACTTC.

The chain's CDR3 is CASSSGGSYNEQFF. The CDR3 DNA reads as TGTGCCAGCAGCTCGGGAGGCTCCTACAATGAGCAGTTCTTC. The chain employs TRBV7-3 and TRBJ2-1, with 7 bases identical to TRBD2. The CDR3 is 14 amino acids. The V segment lost 4 bases and the J segment 0 bases; nucleotides outside the gene matches: 0. Germline lookup yields CDR1 SGHTA and CDR2 FQGTGA.

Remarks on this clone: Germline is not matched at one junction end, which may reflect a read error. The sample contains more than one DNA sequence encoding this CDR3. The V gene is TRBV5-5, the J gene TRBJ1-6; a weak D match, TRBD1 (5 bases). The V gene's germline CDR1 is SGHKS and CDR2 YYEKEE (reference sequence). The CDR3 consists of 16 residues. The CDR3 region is CASSLGLVSYNSPLHF. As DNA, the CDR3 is TGTGCCAGCAGTTTGGGACTGGTCTCCTATAATTCACCCCTCCACTTT.

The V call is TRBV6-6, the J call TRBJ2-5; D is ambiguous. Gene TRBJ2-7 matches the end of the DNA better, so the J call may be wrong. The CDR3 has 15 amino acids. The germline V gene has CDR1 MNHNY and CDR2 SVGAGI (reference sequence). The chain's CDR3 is CASSIGLGITGEQYF. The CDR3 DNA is TGTGCCAGCAGTATTGGGCTGGGGATCACTGGCGAGCAGTACTTC.

CDR3 nucleotide sequence: TGTGCCAGCAGCCCGAAAGGGACTAGTTCAGATACGCAGTATTTT. This gives the protein CASSPKGTSSDTQYF. The chain uses TRBV7-9 and TRBJ2-3; TRBD2 aligns across 8 bases. The CDR3 loop spans 15 amino acids. Germline trimming cut 5 bases from V and 4 bases from J; bases unmatched to any gene: 8. CDR1 is SEHNR and CDR2 is FQNEAQ in the germline V gene (reference sequence).

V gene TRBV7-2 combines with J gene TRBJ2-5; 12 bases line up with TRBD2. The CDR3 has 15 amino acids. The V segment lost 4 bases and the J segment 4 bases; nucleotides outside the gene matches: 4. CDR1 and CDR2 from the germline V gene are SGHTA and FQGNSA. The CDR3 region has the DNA TGTGCCAGCAGCTCGTCTAGCGGGGGGGGAGAGACCCAGTACTTC. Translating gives CASSSSSGGGETQYF.

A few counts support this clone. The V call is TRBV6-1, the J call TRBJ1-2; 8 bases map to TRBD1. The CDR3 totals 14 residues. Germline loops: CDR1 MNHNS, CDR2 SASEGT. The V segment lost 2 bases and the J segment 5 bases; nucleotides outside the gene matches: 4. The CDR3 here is CASSEQGAGYGYTF. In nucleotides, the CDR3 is TGTGCCAGCAGTGAACAGGGGGCTGGGTATGGCTACACCTTC.

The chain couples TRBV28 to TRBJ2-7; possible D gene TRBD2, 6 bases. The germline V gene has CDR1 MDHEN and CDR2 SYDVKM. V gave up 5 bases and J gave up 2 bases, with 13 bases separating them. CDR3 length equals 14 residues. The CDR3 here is CASSPGTGAYEQYF. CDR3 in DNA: TGTGCCAGCAGTCCGGGGACTGGGGCCTACGAGCAGTACTTC.

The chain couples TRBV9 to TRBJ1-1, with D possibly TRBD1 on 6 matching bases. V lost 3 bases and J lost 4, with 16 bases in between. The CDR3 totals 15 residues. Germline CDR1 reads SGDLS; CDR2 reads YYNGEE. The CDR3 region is CASSEGDLGTTEAFF. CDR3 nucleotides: TGTGCCAGCAGCGAGGGGGACCTCGGGACCACTGAAGCTTTCTTT.

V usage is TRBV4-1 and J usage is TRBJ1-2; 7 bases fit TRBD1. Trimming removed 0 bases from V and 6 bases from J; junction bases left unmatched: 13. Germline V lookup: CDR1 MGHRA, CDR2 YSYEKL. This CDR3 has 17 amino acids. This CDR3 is CASSQEGTDKGVHGYTF. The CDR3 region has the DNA TGCGCCAGCAGCCAAGAAGGGACAGACAAGGGGGTACATGGCTACACCTTC.

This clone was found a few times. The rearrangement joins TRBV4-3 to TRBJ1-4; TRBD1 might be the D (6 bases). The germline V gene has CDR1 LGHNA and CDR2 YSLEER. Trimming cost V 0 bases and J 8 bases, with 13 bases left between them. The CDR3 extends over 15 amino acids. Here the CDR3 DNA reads TGCGCCAGCAGCCAAGACGGAGGGGGTTTGGAAAAACTGTTTTTT. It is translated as CASSQDGGGLEKLFF.

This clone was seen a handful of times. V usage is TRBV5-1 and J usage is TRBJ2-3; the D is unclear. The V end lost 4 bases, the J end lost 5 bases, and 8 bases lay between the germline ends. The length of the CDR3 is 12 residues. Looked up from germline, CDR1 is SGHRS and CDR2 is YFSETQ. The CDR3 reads CASSQDRDTQYF. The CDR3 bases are TGCGCCAGCAGCCAGGACCGAGATACGCAGTATTTT. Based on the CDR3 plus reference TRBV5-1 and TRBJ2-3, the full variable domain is KAGVTQTPRYLIKTRGQQVTLSCSPISGHRSVSWYQQTPGQGLQFLFEYFSETQRNKGNFPGRFSGRQFSNSRSEMNVSTLELGDSALYLCASSQDRDTQYFGPGTRLTVL.

The CDR3 protein is CASRILMNTEAFF. The CDR3 DNA is TGTGCCAGCAGGATCTTAATGAACACTGAAGCTTTCTTT. This chain links TRBV6-6 with TRBJ1-1; D remains ambiguous. This CDR3 is 13 amino acids long. Trimming stripped 6 bases from V and 0 bases from J, with 8 bases between. Germline loops: CDR1 MNHNY, CDR2 SVGAGI (reference sequence).

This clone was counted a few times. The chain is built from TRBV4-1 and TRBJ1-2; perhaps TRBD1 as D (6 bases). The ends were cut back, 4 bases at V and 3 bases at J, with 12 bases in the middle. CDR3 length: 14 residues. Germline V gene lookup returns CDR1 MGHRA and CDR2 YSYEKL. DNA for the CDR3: TGCGCCAGCAGCCCGGGAAGGGGGGACTATGGCTACACCTTC. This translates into CASSPGRGDYGYTF.

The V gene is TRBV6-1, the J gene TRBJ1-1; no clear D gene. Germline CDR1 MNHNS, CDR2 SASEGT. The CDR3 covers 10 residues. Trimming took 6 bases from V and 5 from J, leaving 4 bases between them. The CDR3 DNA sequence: TGTGCCAGCAGGGGGACTGAAGCTTTCTTT. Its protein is CASRGTEAFF.

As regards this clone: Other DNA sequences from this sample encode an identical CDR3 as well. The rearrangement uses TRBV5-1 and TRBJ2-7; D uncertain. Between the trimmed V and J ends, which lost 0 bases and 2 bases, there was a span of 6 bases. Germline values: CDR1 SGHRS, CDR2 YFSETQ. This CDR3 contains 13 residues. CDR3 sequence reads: CASSLGSPYEQYF. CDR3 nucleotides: TGCGCCAGCAGCTTGGGGTCGCCCTACGAGCAGTACTTC.